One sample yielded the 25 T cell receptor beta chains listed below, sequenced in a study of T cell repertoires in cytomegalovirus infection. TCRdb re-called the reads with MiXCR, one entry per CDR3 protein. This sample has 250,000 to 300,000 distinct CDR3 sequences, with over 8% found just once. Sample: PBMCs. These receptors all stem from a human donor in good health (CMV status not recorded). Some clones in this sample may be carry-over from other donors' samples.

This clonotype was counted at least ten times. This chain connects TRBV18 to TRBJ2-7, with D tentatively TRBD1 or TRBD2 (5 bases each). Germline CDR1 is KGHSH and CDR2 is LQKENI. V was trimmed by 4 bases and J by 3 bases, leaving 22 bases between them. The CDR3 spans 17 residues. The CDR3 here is CASSRLRGDSELYEQYF. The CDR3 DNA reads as TGTGCCAGCTCACGACTCCGGGGAGACAGTGAGCTCTACGAGCAGTACTTC.

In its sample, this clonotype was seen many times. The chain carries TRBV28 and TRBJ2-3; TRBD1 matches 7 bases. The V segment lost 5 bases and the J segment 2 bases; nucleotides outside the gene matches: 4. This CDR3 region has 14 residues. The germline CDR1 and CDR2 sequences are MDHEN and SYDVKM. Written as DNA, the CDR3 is TGTGCCAGCAGTCCCGGGACAGCCACAGATACGCAGTATTTT. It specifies CASSPGTATDTQYF.

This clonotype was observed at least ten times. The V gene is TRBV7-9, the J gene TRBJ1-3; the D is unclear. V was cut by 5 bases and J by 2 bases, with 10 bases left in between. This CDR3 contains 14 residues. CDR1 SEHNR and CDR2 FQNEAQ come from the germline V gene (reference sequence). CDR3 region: CASSPKEPGNTIYF. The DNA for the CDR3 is TGTGCCAGCAGCCCGAAGGAGCCTGGAAACACCATATATTTT.

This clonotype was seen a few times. CDR3 amino acids: CSARWTGTYGYTF. The CDR3 nucleotides are TGCAGTGCTAGATGGACAGGAACCTATGGCTACACCTTC. V usage is TRBV20-1 and J usage is TRBJ1-2, with 7 positions matching TRBD1. Trimming removed 2 bases from V and 4 bases from J; junction bases left unmatched: 4. Germline V gene lookup returns CDR1 DFQATT and CDR2 SNEGSKA (reference sequence). This CDR3 has 13 residues.

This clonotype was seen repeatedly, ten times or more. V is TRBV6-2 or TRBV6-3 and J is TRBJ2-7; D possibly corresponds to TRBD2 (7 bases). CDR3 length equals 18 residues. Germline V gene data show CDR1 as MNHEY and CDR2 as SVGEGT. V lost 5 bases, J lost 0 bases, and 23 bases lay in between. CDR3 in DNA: TGTGCCAGCAGTCCGCTTGAGTCCAAGGGGGACTACTCCTACGAGCAGTACTTC. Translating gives CASSPLESKGDYSYEQYF.

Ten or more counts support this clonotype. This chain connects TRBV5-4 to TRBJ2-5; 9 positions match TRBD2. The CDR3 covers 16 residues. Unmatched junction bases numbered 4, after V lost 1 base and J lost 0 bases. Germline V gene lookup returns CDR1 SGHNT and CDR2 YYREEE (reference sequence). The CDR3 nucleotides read TGTGCCAGCAGCTTGAATAGCGGGAGATACCAAGAGACCCAGTACTTC. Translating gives CASSLNSGRYQETQYF.

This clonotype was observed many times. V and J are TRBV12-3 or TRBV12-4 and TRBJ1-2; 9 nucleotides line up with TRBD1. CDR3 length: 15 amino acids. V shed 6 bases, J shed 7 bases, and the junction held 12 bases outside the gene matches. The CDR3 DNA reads TGTGCCAGCAGCAATGGACAGGGGCTATTGCGTGGCTACACCTTC. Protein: CASSNGQGLLRGYTF.

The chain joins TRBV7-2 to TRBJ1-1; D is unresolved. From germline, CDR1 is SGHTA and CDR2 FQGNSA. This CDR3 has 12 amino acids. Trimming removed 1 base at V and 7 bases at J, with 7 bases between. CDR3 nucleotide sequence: TGTGCCAGCAGCTTAGACACGGTTGAAGCTTTCTTT. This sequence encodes CASSLDTVEAFF.

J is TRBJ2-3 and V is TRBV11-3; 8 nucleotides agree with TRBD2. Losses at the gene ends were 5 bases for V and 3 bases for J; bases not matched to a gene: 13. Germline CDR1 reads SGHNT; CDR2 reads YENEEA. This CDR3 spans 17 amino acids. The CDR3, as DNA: TGTGCCAGCAGCCAAAAATCCGGGACTAGGAGAACAGATACGCAGTATTTT. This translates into CASSQKSGTRRTDTQYF.

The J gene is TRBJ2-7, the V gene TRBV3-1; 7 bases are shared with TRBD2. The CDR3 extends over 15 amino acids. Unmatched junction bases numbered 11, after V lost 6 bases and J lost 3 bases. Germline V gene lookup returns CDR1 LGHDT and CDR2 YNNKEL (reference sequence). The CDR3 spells CASRPSGLGFYEQYF. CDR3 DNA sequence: TGTGCCAGCAGACCTTCCGGACTAGGCTTCTACGAGCAGTACTTC.

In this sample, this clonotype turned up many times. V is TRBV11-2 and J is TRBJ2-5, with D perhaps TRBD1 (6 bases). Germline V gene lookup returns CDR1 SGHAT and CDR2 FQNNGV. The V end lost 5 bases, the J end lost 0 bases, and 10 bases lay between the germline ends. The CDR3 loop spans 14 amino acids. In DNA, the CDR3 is TGTGCCAGCAGCCGAAGGGACAACCAAGAGACCCAGTACTTC. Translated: CASSRRDNQETQYF.

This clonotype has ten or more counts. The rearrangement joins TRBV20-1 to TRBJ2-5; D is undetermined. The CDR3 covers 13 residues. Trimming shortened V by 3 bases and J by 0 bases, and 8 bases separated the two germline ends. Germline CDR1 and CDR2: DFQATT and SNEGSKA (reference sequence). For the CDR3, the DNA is TGCAGTGCTAGCTATGCCTACCAAGAGACCCAGTACTTC. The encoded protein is CSASYAYQETQYF.

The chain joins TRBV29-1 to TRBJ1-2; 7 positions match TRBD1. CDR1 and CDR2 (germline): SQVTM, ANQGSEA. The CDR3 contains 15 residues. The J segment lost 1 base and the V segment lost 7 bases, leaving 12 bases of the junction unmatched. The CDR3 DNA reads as TGCAGCGGGTTTGGAGGGACAGACTTTAACTATGGCTACACCTTC. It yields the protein CSGFGGTDFNYGYTF.

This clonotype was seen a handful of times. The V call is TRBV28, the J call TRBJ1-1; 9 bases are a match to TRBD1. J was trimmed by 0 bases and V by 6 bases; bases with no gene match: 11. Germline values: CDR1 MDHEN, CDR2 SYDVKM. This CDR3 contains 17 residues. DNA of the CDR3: TGTGCCAGCAGGGTCGGACAGGGGCGCTTTCTGAACACTGAAGCTTTCTTT. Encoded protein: CASRVGQGRFLNTEAFF. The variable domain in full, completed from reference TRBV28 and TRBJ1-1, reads DVKVTQSSRYLVKRTGEKVFLECVQDMDHENMFWYRQDPGLGLRLIYFSYDVKMKEKGDIPEGYSVSREKKERFSLILESASTNQTSMYLCASRVGQGRFLNTEAFFGQGTRLTVV.

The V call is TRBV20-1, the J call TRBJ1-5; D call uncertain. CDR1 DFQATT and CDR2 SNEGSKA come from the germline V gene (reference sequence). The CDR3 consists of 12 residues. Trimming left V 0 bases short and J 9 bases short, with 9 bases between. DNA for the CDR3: TGCAGTGCTAGAGATCATGAGTGGCCCCAGCATTTT. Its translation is CSARDHEWPQHF.

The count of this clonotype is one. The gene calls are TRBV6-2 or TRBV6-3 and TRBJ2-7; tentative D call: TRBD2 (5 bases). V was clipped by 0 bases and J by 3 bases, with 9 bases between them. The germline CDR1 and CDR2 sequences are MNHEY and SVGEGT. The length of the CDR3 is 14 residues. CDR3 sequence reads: CASSYSTSLYEQYF. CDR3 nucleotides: TGTGCCAGCAGTTACTCTACTAGTCTCTACGAGCAGTACTTC.

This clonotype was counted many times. The CDR3 nucleotides are TGTGCCAGCAGCCCTAGGACAGGGGGTTTGAACACTGAAGCTTTCTTT. It codes for CASSPRTGGLNTEAFF. V is TRBV7-2 and J is TRBJ1-1, with 10 bases lining up with TRBD1. Germline V gene lookup returns CDR1 SGHTA and CDR2 FQGNSA. The CDR3 has 16 amino acids. J lost 0 bases, V lost 5 bases, and 6 bases had no gene match.

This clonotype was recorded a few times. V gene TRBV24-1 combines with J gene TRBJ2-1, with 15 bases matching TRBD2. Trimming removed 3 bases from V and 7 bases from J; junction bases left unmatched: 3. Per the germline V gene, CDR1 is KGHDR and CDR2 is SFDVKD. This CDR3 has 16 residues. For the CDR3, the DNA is TGTGCCACCAGTGATGGGACTAGCGGGAGGAGGAATGAGCAGTTCTTC. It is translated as CATSDGTSGRRNEQFF.

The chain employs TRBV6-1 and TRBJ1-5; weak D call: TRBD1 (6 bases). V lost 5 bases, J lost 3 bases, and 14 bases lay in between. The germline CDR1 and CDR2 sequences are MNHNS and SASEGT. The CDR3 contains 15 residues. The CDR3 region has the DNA TGTGCCAGCAGTTACGGACAGTCTAACAATCAGCCCCAGCATTTT. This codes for CASSYGQSNNQPQHF.

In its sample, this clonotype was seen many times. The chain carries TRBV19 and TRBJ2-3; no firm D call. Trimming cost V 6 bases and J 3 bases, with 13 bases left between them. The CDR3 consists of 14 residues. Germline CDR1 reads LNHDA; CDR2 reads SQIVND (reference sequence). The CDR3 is CASRKLPATDTQYF. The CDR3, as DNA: TGTGCCAGTAGAAAGCTCCCCGCTACAGATACGCAGTATTTT.

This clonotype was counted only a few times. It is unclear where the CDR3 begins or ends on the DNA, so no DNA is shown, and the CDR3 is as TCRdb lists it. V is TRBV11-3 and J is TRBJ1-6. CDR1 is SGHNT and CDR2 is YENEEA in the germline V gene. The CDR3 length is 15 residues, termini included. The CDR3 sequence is CASSLDSVRGSPLHF.

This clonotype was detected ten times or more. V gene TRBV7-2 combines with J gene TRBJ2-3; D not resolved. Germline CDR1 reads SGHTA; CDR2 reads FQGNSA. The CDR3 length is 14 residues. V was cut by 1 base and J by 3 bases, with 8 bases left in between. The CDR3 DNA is TGTGCCAGCAGCTTAGGAGCGAGTACAGATACGCAGTATTTT. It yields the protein CASSLGASTDTQYF.

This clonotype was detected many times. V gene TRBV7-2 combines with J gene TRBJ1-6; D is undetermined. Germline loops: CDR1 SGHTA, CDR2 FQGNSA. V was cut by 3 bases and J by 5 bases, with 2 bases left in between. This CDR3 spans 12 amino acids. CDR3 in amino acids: CASSFNNSPLHF. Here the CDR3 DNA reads TGTGCCAGCAGCTTCAATAATTCACCCCTCCACTTT.

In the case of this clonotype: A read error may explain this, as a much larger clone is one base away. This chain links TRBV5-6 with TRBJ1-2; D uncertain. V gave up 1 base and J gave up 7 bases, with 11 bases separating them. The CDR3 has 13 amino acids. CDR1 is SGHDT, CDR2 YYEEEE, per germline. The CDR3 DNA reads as TGTGCCAGCAGCTTGAGCTACAGTTTTGGCTACACCTTC. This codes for CASSLSYSFGYTF. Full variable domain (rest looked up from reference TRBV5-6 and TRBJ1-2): DAGVTQSPTHLIKTRGQQVTLRCSPKSGHDTVSWYQQALGQGPQFIFQYYEEEERQRGNFPDRFSGHQFPNYSSELNVNALLLGDSALYLCASSLSYSFGYTFGSGTRLTVV.

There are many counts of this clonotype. Here the CDR3 reads CASTPGLAGNEQYF. CDR3 DNA: TGTGCCAGCACACCGGGACTAGCGGGAAACGAGCAGTACTTC. V is TRBV7-2 and J is TRBJ2-7; 13 bases align to TRBD2. J was trimmed by 5 bases and V by 7 bases; bases with no gene match: 5. CDR3 length: 14 residues. Per the germline V gene, CDR1 is SGHTA and CDR2 is FQGNSA.